The 17 T cell receptor beta chains given below trace back to one sample, sequenced in a study of blood T cell repertoires in COVID-19 (TCRdb year 2020). The library came from the immunoSEQ multiplex PCR assay. In TCRdb, the immuneACCESS table is reduced to in-frame sequences with V and J assigned. These tables do not hold every clone; where another copy was compared, an unresolved V gene accounts for under half, and the others remain unexplained. This sample comprises under 250,000 clones, around 81% of them detected only once. About 2% of the sample goes to the ten largest clones. The sample comprised peripheral blood. All receptors come from a man aged 25 to 45 who had recovered from COVID-19.

The rearrangement uses TRBV29-1 and TRBJ1-1; perhaps TRBD1 as D (5 bases). CDR1 and CDR2 (germline): SQVTM, ANQGSEA. The V gene lost 6 bases and the J gene lost 1 base, with 15 bases spanning the gap. The CDR3 covers 14 residues. CDR3 DNA: TGCAGCGTGACGGGGGGACTGAGGAACACTGAAGCTTTCTTT. Amino acids: CSVTGGLRNTEAFF.

The chain joins TRBV19 to TRBJ1-2; 9 nucleotides match TRBD1. Germline CDR1 LNHDA, CDR2 SQIVND (reference sequence). The CDR3 has 15 amino acids. Trimming at V came to 7 bases and at J to 4 bases, leaving 10 bases not matched to a gene. The DNA of the CDR3 is TGTGCCAGTACCCTGGGACAGGGCTTGGGCTATGGCTACACCTTC. Its protein product is CASTLGQGLGYGYTF. The whole variable domain, remainder taken from reference TRBV19 and TRBJ1-2, is DGGITQSPKYLFRKEGQNVTLSCEQNLNHDAMYWYRQDPGQGLRLIYYSQIVNDFQKGDIAEGYSVSREKKESFPLTVTSAQKNPTAFYLCASTLGQGLGYGYTFGSGTRLTVV.

V and J are TRBV5-3 and TRBJ1-1, with 7 bases that match TRBD1. TRBV5-3 is classed as an ORF, of uncertain function. V dropped 5 bases and J dropped 2; count of bases not matched to a gene: 6. The CDR3 is 14 residues long. CDR3 sequence reads: CARRNRGINTEAFF. The CDR3 DNA reads as TGTGCCAGAAGAAACAGGGGAATTAACACTGAAGCTTTCTTT.

J is TRBJ2-4 and V is TRBV28, with D unresolved. Germline V gene data show CDR1 as MDHEN and CDR2 as SYDVKM. Trimming removed 3 bases at V and 9 bases at J, with 9 bases between. The CDR3 is 12 residues long. CDR3 in DNA: TGTGCCAGCAGTTTTGGAGATGGCATTCAGTACTTC. This gives the protein CASSFGDGIQYF.

The chain employs TRBV5-4 and TRBJ1-2; a possible D gene is TRBD1 (6 bases). CDR1 and CDR2 from the germline V gene are SGHNT and YYREEE (reference sequence). Between the trimmed V and J ends, which lost 4 bases and 7 bases, there was a span of 14 bases. This CDR3 is built from 13 residues. CDR3 coding DNA: TGTGCCAGCAGCGTCAGGGGCGGCGTTGGCTACACCTTC. This codes for CASSVRGGVGYTF. Looking up the rest from reference TRBV5-4 and TRBJ1-2 gives the full variable domain: ETGVTQSPTHLIKTRGQQVTLRCSSQSGHNTVSWYQQALGQGPQFIFQYYREEENGRGNFPPRFSGLQFPNYSSELNVNALELDDSALYLCASSVRGGVGYTFGSGTRLTVV.

This clone was detected only a few times. The gene calls are TRBV4-1 and TRBJ2-5; D is unresolved. Germline V lookup: CDR1 MGHRA, CDR2 YSYEKL. V was trimmed by 2 bases and J by 5 bases, leaving 9 bases between them. The CDR3 has 13 amino acids. CDR3 nucleotide sequence: TGCGCCAGCAGCCAAAGCCTTTGGGAGACCCAGTACTTC. This codes for CASSQSLWETQYF.

This clone was seen a handful of times. The CDR3 bases are TGTGCCAGCAGTGACCACTTCGGGGCAGGGGAGACCGGGGAGCTGTTTTTT. This sequence encodes CASSDHFGAGETGELFF. The chain has TRBV2 and TRBJ2-2, with D tentatively TRBD1 (6 bases). The CDR3 is 17 amino acids. Germline loops: CDR1 SNHLY, CDR2 FYNNEI. V was shortened by 3 bases and J by 5 bases, with 19 bases between the two germline ends.

V gene TRBV19 combines with J gene TRBJ1-2, with 9 bases lining up with TRBD1. Germline lookup yields CDR1 LNHDA and CDR2 SQIVND (reference sequence). V dropped 5 bases and J dropped 6; count of bases not matched to a gene: 13. The CDR3 consists of 16 residues. CDR3 sequence reads: CASSQGTGRVTDGYTF. CDR3 DNA sequence: TGTGCCAGTAGTCAGGGGACAGGGAGAGTTACGGATGGCTACACCTTC.

As regards this clone: This sample includes further DNA sequences coding for the same CDR3. J is TRBJ1-3 and V is TRBV18; 8 bases are a match to TRBD1. The ends lost 6 bases at V and 4 bases at J; junction bases unmatched: 8. Germline CDR1 and CDR2: KGHSH and LQKENI. This CDR3 spans 15 amino acids. The CDR3 region has the DNA TGTGCCAGCTCTCGACAGGGGAAGTCGGGAAACACCATATATTTT. This encodes CASSRQGKSGNTIYF.

This clone was detected only a few times. V and J are TRBV10-1 and TRBJ2-5; D is undetermined. V lost 5 bases and J lost 1, with 8 bases in between. The CDR3 sequence is 13 residues long. Germline V gene sequence: CDR1 WNHNN, CDR2 SYGVQD (reference sequence). CDR3 loop: CASSRGAQETQYF. The CDR3 DNA reads as TGCGCCAGCAGTCGCGGAGCCCAAGAGACCCAGTACTTC.

This chain links TRBV7-9 with TRBJ1-1, with 9 bases fitting TRBD1. The V and J ends lost 11 bases and 5 bases, in that order; junction bases with no gene match: 12. Per germline, CDR1 SEHNR and CDR2 FQNEAQ (reference sequence). The CDR3 length is 14 residues. CDR3 sequence: CAGTRGTGQTEAFF. CDR3 DNA sequence: TGTGCCGGAACGAGAGGGACAGGGCAGACTGAAGCTTTCTTT. Variable domain in full (rest from reference TRBV7-9 and TRBJ1-1): DTGVSQNPRHKITKRGQNVTFRCDPISEHNRLYWYRQTLGQGPEFLTYFQNEAQLEKSRLLSDRFSAERPKGSFSTLEIQRTEQGDSAMYLCAGTRGTGQTEAFFGQGTRLTVV.

The chain uses TRBV7-9 and TRBJ2-5, with D uncertain. CDR1 SEHNR and CDR2 FQNEAQ come from the germline V gene (reference sequence). The CDR3 extends over 13 amino acids. V gave up 2 bases and J gave up 0 bases, with 4 bases separating them. CDR3 residues: CASSLQYQETQYF. The CDR3 nucleotides read TGTGCCAGCAGCTTACAGTACCAAGAGACCCAGTACTTC.

This sequence joins TRBV5-1 and TRBJ1-4; perhaps TRBD1 as D (5 bases). Germline values: CDR1 SGHRS, CDR2 YFSETQ. Between the trimmed V and J ends, which lost 4 bases and 0 bases, there was a span of 16 bases. The CDR3 consists of 17 residues. CDR3 amino acids: CASSKGGTVTTNEKLFF. Written as DNA, the CDR3 is TGCGCCAGCAGCAAGGGCGGGACGGTAACAACTAATGAAAAACTGTTTTTT.

This chain connects TRBV5-8 to TRBJ1-5; no clear D gene. Trimming left V 1 base short and J 0 bases short, with 8 bases between. CDR1 is SGHTS and CDR2 is YDEGEE in the germline V gene. The length of the CDR3 is 15 residues. CDR3 sequence (DNA): TGTGCCAGCAGCTTGCGGGTTTATAGCAATCAGCCCCAGCATTTT. Its translation is CASSLRVYSNQPQHF.

The chain joins TRBV3-1 (or the pseudogene TRBV3-2) to TRBJ1-2; TRBD1 might be the D (5 bases). There are 14 residues in the CDR3. Germline CDR1 and CDR2: LGHDT and YNNKEL (reference sequence). V was shortened by 1 base and J by 7 bases, with 13 bases between the two germline ends. CDR3 in amino acids: CASSQGRRDFGYTF. Written as DNA, the CDR3 is TGTGCCAGCAGCCAAGGCAGGAGGGACTTTGGCTACACCTTC.

This CDR3 is CASSRDRGGTEAFF. CDR3 DNA sequence: TGTGCCAGCAGCAGGGACAGGGGAGGCACTGAAGCTTTCTTT. This chain connects TRBV5-8 to TRBJ1-1, with 10 nucleotides matching TRBD1. There are 14 residues in the CDR3. Per germline, CDR1 SGHTS and CDR2 YDEGEE. The V segment lost 4 bases and the J segment 4 bases; nucleotides outside the gene matches: 4.

V and J are TRBV10-3 and TRBJ2-5; 8 positions agree with TRBD2. The CDR3 sequence is 13 residues long. Germline trimming cut 4 bases from V and 5 bases from J; bases unmatched to any gene: 3. Germline CDR1 and CDR2: ENHRY and SYGVKD. CDR3 protein: CAISAGGLETQYF. CDR3 nucleotides: TGTGCCATCAGTGCGGGGGGGCTTGAGACCCAGTACTTC.